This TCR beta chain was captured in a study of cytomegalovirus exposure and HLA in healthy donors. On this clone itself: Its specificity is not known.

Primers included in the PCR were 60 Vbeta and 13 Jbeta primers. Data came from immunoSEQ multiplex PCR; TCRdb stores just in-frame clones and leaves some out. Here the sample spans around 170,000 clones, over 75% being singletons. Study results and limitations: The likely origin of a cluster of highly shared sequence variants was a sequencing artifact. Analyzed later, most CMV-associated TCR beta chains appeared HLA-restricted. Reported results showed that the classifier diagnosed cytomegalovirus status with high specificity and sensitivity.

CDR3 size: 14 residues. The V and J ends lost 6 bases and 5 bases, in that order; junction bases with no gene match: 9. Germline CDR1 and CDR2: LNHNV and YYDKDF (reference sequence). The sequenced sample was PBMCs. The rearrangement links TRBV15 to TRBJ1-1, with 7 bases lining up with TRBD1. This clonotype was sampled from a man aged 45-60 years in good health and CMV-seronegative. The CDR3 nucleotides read TGTGCCACCAGAGGCTACAGGGGATGGACTGAAGCTTTCTTT. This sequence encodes CATRGYRGWTEAFF.